This record looks at one T cell receptor (beta chain) sequence and its context. This entry comes from a study of shared clonotypes between healthy human individuals. The overall study: Researchers assigned three CD4 naive, three CD4 memory, two CD8 naive and one CD8 memory plate to each donor.

Produced via immunoSEQ multiplex PCR; TCRdb's table is partial and in-frame only. The data contain about 1.4 million clones, 96% of them singletons. The CDR3 length is 24 residues. J was trimmed by 0 bases and V by 0 bases; bases with no gene match: 23. The germline V gene encodes CDR1 SGHRS and CDR2 YFSETQ. The chain uses TRBV5-1 and TRBJ2-3; 12 positions match TRBD2. Sequenced: naive CD4+ T cells sorted from blood. The sample's subset: CD45RA+ positively selected. The sequence was obtained from a man aged 30 to 45 in good health. The CDR3 here is CASSLALWTTSGRLKAKSTDTQYF. In nucleotides, the CDR3 is TGCGCCAGCAGCTTGGCCCTGTGGACCACTAGCGGGAGGTTAAAGGCCAAAAGCACAGATACGCAGTATTTT.